The clone carrying this TCR beta chain has more than one count but fewer than ten. Its antigen is undetermined. The diagnostic basis comprised clinical symptoms, serum thyroxine and TRAb, thyroid ultrasound and orbital computed tomography. The data are from a study of T cells in Graves' hyperthyroidism and ophthalmopathy. Regarding the study as a whole: From stable hyperthyroidism, ophthalmopathy was separated by a 13 V-J model.

Using RNA transcripts as the source, TCR beta CDR3 regions were amplified. Primed by the HTBI set, a first-round RT-PCR was run on the TCR CDR3. In TCRdb, the multiplex PCR reads were re-called with MiXCR into one record per CDR3 protein. In the table there are a few hundred thousand distinct CDR3 sequences, roughly 15% of which are singletons. CDR1 is MNHNS, CDR2 SASEGT, per germline. The ends were cut back, 5 bases at V and 6 bases at J, with 11 bases in the middle. The CDR3 totals 13 residues. Sequenced: blood. The V and J genes are TRBV6-1 and TRBJ2-1, with D tentatively TRBD2 (5 bases). This clonotype was sampled from a woman between 50 and 59 years old with Graves' hyperthyroidism that later progressed to Graves' ophthalmopathy. Here the CDR3 reads CASSFGLLNEQFF. For the CDR3, the DNA is TGTGCCAGCAGTTTCGGACTCCTCAATGAGCAGTTCTTC.